The 24 T cell receptor beta chains in this list originate from one sample, sequenced in a study of blood T cell repertoires in COVID-19. Profiled with immunoSEQ multiplex PCR; TCRdb holds only in-frame clones, not every one. The sample includes 60,000 to 70,000 clones, approximately 83% of them seen just once. The sequenced material came from peripheral blood. These receptors were obtained from a man aged 35-49 years with COVID-19, enrolled during active disease.

This clone showed up just a few times. This chain joins TRBV6-5 and TRBJ1-5, with no clear D. V lost 6 bases to trimming and J lost 0 bases, with 6 bases between them. This CDR3 is 13 amino acids long. Germline lookup yields CDR1 MNHEY and CDR2 SVGAGI. The CDR3 loop is CASRTFSNQPQHF. CDR3 DNA: TGTGCCAGCAGGACTTTTAGCAATCAGCCCCAGCATTTT.

The rearrangement uses TRBV7-9 and TRBJ1-4, with 9 nucleotides matching TRBD1. V was pared by 7 bases and J by 7 bases, with 10 bases of the junction left unmatched. The length of the CDR3 is 15 residues. CDR1 is SEHNR and CDR2 is FQNEAQ in the germline V gene (reference sequence). The CDR3, as DNA: TGTGCCAGCATGGAACAGGGGGCGATGGTTGAAAAACTGTTTTTT. It yields the protein CASMEQGAMVEKLFF.

The chain uses TRBV7-9 and TRBJ1-2; tentatively, D is TRBD1 (6 bases). Trimming removed 6 bases at V and 3 bases at J, with 14 bases between. The germline gives CDR1 SEHNR, CDR2 FQNEAQ (reference sequence). This CDR3 spans 14 amino acids. The CDR3 DNA reads TGTGCCAGCAGTCCCGTGGCAGGGGACTATGGCTACACCTTC. Protein product: CASSPVAGDYGYTF.

This chain uses TRBV28 with TRBJ1-3; D is uncertain. This CDR3 spans 12 amino acids. Trimming cost V 6 bases and J 8 bases, with 11 bases left between them. Germline values: CDR1 MDHEN, CDR2 SYDVKM. CDR3 amino acids: CASSLPQDTIYF. Written as DNA, the CDR3 is TGTGCCAGCAGCCTTCCCCAGGACACCATATATTTT.

The V and J genes are TRBV5-1 and TRBJ1-1, with 9 bases that match TRBD1. Germline CDR1 is SGHRS and CDR2 is YFSETQ. This CDR3 comprises 14 residues. The V segment lost 4 bases and the J segment 10 bases; nucleotides outside the gene matches: 11. The CDR3 DNA reads as TGCGCCAGCAGCCAGGACAGGGGTGCAGCTCCAGCTTTCTTT. The encoded protein is CASSQDRGAAPAFF. Combining the CDR3 with reference TRBV5-1 and TRBJ1-1 gives the whole variable domain KAGVTQTPRYLIKTRGQQVTLSCSPISGHRSVSWYQQTPGQGLQFLFEYFSETQRNKGNFPGRFSGRQFSNSRSEMNVSTLELGDSALYLCASSQDRGAAPAFFGQGTRLTVV.

In this sample, this clone turned up once. V usage is TRBV28 and J usage is TRBJ1-3; 7 bases line up with TRBD1. The CDR3 has 15 amino acids. Trimming at V came to 7 bases and at J to 1 base, leaving 7 bases not matched to a gene. Germline values: CDR1 MDHEN, CDR2 SYDVKM. The CDR3 DNA is TGTGCCAGCATCACCGACAGGGCTTCTGGAAACACCATATATTTT. Translating it yields CASITDRASGNTIYF. Combining the CDR3 with reference TRBV28 and TRBJ1-3 gives the whole variable domain DVKVTQSSRYLVKRTGEKVFLECVQDMDHENMFWYRQDPGLGLRLIYFSYDVKMKEKGDIPEGYSVSREKKERFSLILESASTNQTSMYLCASITDRASGNTIYFGEGSWLTVV.

The rearrangement joins TRBV28 to TRBJ2-7, with 8 bases matching TRBD2. CDR3 length: 15 amino acids. J gave up 4 bases and V 6 bases, and 11 bases lay outside the gene matches. From germline, CDR1 is MDHEN and CDR2 SYDVKM. CDR3 region: CASRTPSGGGYEQYF. The CDR3 DNA is TGTGCCAGCAGAACCCCGAGCGGGGGCGGGTACGAGCAGTACTTC.

The chain couples TRBV29-1 to TRBJ1-5, with a weak D call TRBD1 (6 bases). V was pared by 6 bases and J by 5 bases, with 20 bases between. Germline CDR1 is SQVTM and CDR2 is ANQGSEA. The CDR3 has 15 residues. The CDR3 DNA sequence: TGCAGCGTCCTCTACGGTGCCAGGGGAGATCAGCCCCAGCATTTT. Translation: CSVLYGARGDQPQHF.

The V and J genes are TRBV7-9 and TRBJ2-5; TRBD2 matches 8 bases. The J segment lost 5 bases and the V segment lost 5 bases, leaving 13 bases of the junction unmatched. This CDR3 comprises 16 residues. The germline gives CDR1 SEHNR, CDR2 FQNEAQ (reference sequence). The CDR3 spells CASSPSSTGGHETQYF. The CDR3 DNA follows: TGTGCCAGCAGCCCCTCTTCTACGGGGGGGCACGAGACCCAGTACTTC.

The CDR3 region is CAWSIQGYEQYF. The CDR3 nucleotides are TGTGCCTGGAGTATTCAGGGTTACGAGCAGTACTTC. V and J are TRBV30 and TRBJ2-7; possible D gene TRBD1, 5 bases. The CDR3 extends over 12 amino acids. The V gene lost 2 bases and the J gene lost 4 bases, with 9 bases spanning the gap. Germline V lookup: CDR1 GTSNPN, CDR2 SVGIG (reference sequence).

This clone appeared a few times. The rearrangement links TRBV2 to TRBJ2-2, with 11 positions matching TRBD1. The CDR3 extends over 19 amino acids. In germline, CDR1 is SNHLY, CDR2 FYNNEI. The ends lost 0 bases at V and 0 bases at J; junction bases unmatched: 6. The CDR3 loop reads CASSEALSGQGANTGELFF. The CDR3 coding sequence is TGTGCCAGCAGTGAAGCGTTATCGGGACAGGGGGCGAACACCGGGGAGCTGTTTTTT.

The chain couples TRBV2 to TRBJ2-5; 7 nucleotides align to TRBD2. Germline assignment: CDR1 SNHLY and CDR2 FYNNEI. V dropped 9 bases and J dropped 4; count of bases not matched to a gene: 8. This CDR3 has 13 amino acids. CDR3 nucleotide sequence: TGTGCCAGTTTGTTGGGGGGGGGAGAGACCCAGTACTTC. Translated: CASLLGGGETQYF.

This chain connects TRBV18 to TRBJ2-7; 7 bases align to TRBD1. Germline lookup yields CDR1 KGHSH and CDR2 LQKENI. V dropped 6 bases and J dropped 6; count of bases not matched to a gene: 8. This CDR3 has 13 amino acids. In nucleotides, the CDR3 is TGTGCCAGCTCCCTAGACAGGGTTGCCGAGCAGTACTTC. It translates to CASSLDRVAEQYF.

V usage is TRBV3-1 (or the pseudogene TRBV3-2) and J usage is TRBJ1-4; no clear D. The CDR3 has 13 residues. The germline V gene encodes CDR1 LGHDT and CDR2 YNNKEL (reference sequence). The V end lost 6 bases, the J end lost 2 bases, and 7 bases lay between the germline ends. This CDR3 reads CASRGYTNEKLFF. CDR3 sequence (DNA): TGTGCCAGCAGGGGCTACACTAATGAAAAACTGTTTTTT.

This clone is a singleton in its sample. V is TRBV18 and J is TRBJ2-7, with a tentative D call TRBD1 (6 bases). The V gene lost 0 bases and the J gene lost 5 bases, with 14 bases spanning the gap. In germline, CDR1 is KGHSH, CDR2 LQKENI. This CDR3 region has 15 residues. CDR3 coding DNA: TGTGCCAGCTCACCACCCTCGCAGGGGATGCACGAGCAGTACTTC. It specifies CASSPPSQGMHEQYF.

V is TRBV14 and J is TRBJ1-2, with D perhaps TRBD1 (6 bases). The CDR3 runs to 12 residues. Germline CDR1 and CDR2: SGHDN and FVKESK. Trimming stripped 1 base from V and 9 bases from J, with 9 bases between. CDR3 loop: CASSQVGGSYTF. As DNA, the CDR3 is TGTGCCAGCAGCCAAGTTGGGGGCAGCTACACCTTC.

V gene TRBV28 combines with J gene TRBJ2-5; the match to TRBD2 covers 7 bases. Unmatched junction bases numbered 5, after V lost 6 bases and J lost 10 bases. Germline CDR1 reads MDHEN; CDR2 reads SYDVKM. CDR3 length: 11 amino acids. In DNA form, the CDR3 reads TGTGCCAGCAGGTTGAGGGAGGGCCAGTACTTC. It yields the protein CASRLREGQYF. Using reference TRBV28 and TRBJ2-5 for the parts outside the CDR3, the full variable domain is DVKVTQSSRYLVKRTGEKVFLECVQDMDHENMFWYRQDPGLGLRLIYFSYDVKMKEKGDIPEGYSVSREKKERFSLILESASTNQTSMYLCASRLREGQYFGPGTRLLVL.

The chain has TRBV30 and TRBJ1-4; TRBD1 agrees at 7 bases. J gave up 8 bases and V 0 bases, and 9 bases lay outside the gene matches. Germline V CDR1 and CDR2: GTSNPN, SVGIG (reference sequence). The length of the CDR3 is 15 residues. As DNA, the CDR3 is TGTGCCTGGAGTGTACACCGGGACAGCCCCGAAAAACTGTTTTTT. As protein: CAWSVHRDSPEKLFF.

The chain uses TRBV3-1 (or the pseudogene TRBV3-2) and TRBJ1-6, with TRBD1 as a possible D gene (6 bases). This CDR3 is 17 amino acids long. Germline-derived CDR1 and CDR2 are LGHDT and YNNKEL (reference sequence). V shed 0 bases and J shed 6 bases, with 15 bases lying between them. The CDR3 region has the DNA TGTGCCAGCAGCCAAGATTCGGCAGGGGATTCTAATTCACCCCTCCACTTT. As protein: CASSQDSAGDSNSPLHF.

This sequence joins TRBV11-3 and TRBJ2-7, with D perhaps matching TRBD1 (7 bases). The V and J ends lost 5 bases and 4 bases respectively, with 15 bases between them. The length of the CDR3 is 14 residues. The germline V gene has CDR1 SGHNT and CDR2 YENEEA. The chain's CDR3 is CASSITGAGYEQYF. DNA for the CDR3: TGTGCCAGCAGCATCACAGGGGCGGGATACGAGCAGTACTTC.

The chain combines TRBV11-2 with TRBJ1-2, with a weak D call TRBD1 (6 bases). V gave up 3 bases and J gave up 4 bases, with 6 bases separating them. There are 12 residues in the CDR3. The germline V gene has CDR1 SGHAT and CDR2 FQNNGV. CDR3 in amino acids: CASSLTGYGYTF. The CDR3 DNA is TGTGCCAGCAGCTTGACAGGCTATGGCTACACCTTC.

V and J are TRBV30 and TRBJ1-1; D gene unclear. CDR3 length: 12 amino acids. Germline V gene sequence: CDR1 GTSNPN, CDR2 SVGIG (reference sequence). Deletions cut 2 bases from V and 0 bases from J, with 4 bases between. The CDR3 protein is CAWSSLNTEAFF. The CDR3 nucleotides read TGTGCCTGGAGTAGCTTGAACACTGAAGCTTTCTTT.

The rearrangement uses TRBV6-1 and TRBJ2-7; D is possibly TRBD2 (5 bases). V lost 0 bases to trimming and J lost 0 bases, with 9 bases between them. Germline V CDR1 and CDR2: MNHNS, SASEGT. The CDR3 runs to 15 residues. CDR3 in DNA: TGTGCCAGCAGTGAAGCGGTAGGGAGCTCCTACGAGCAGTACTTC. Translating gives CASSEAVGSSYEQYF.

In this sample, this clone turned up a few times. The chain couples TRBV27 to TRBJ2-1, with D possibly TRBD2 on 6 matching bases. Germline values: CDR1 MNHEY, CDR2 SMNVEV (reference sequence). V shed 3 bases and J shed 2 bases, with 11 bases lying between them. The CDR3 extends over 15 amino acids. The CDR3 nucleotides are TGTGCCAGCAGTTTTGGCCGGACTACCTACAATGAGCAGTTCTTC. Its translation: CASSFGRTTYNEQFF.